Listed below are T cell receptor beta chains from one sample, sequenced in a study of blood T cell repertoires in COVID-19. Libraries were prepared by immunoSEQ multiplex PCR; TCRdb keeps only in-frame clonotypes and omits some of them. The table records 55,000 to 85,000 clones, 90% of them present only once. The specimen was peripheral blood. The receptors derive from a woman between 18 and 30 years old with acute or convalescent COVID-19. Each CDR3 is given with its conserved first and last residue. Each record gives: V gene, J gene, D gene, clone size, CDR3 DNA, CDR3 protein. The D gene is left open where the match is weak. Clone size appears in some rows only: once, few, many, or a class for an expanded clone.

TRBV15	TRBJ1-2	NA	NA	TGTGCCACCAGCAGGAAATGGGGCCCGACGGACGTACCCAACTATGGCTACACCTTC	CATSRKWGPTDVPNYGYTF
TRBV28	TRBJ1-2	NA	NA	TGTGCCAGCAGACCACTCAGTTTAAGCCCCACAGGGTACTATGGCTACACCTTC	CASRPLSLSPTGYYGYTF
TRBV6-2/TRBV6-3	TRBJ2-7	TRBD2	NA	TGTGCCAGCAGTTCGCTAGCGGGAAGCTACGAGCAGTACTTC	CASSSLAGSYEQYF
TRBV4-3	TRBJ2-7	NA	NA	TGCGCCAGCAGCCAAGATCCCCTTTCGGACGAGCAGTACTTC	CASSQDPLSDEQYF
TRBV5-1	TRBJ1-3	NA	NA	TGCGCCAGCAGCTTAGGGGTTGCTGGAAACACCATATATTTT	CASSLGVAGNTIYF
TRBV10-2	TRBJ2-1	NA	NA	TGCGCCAGCAGGGACCGGGGGATTAATGAGCAGTTCTTC	CASRDRGINEQFF
TRBV14	TRBJ2-7	TRBD2	NA	TGTGCCAGCAGCCAAGTGATCGCTAGCGGGGGACCAGGGAGCGAGCAGTACTTC	CASSQVIASGGPGSEQYF
TRBV20-1	TRBJ2-3	TRBD2	NA	TGCAGTGCTAGTACCACAACCGGGACTAGCGGGGCGACTAGCACAGATACGCAGTATTTT	CSASTTTGTSGATSTDTQYF
TRBV4-3	TRBJ2-2	NA	NA	TGCGCCAGCAGCCAGGGACAGAACACCGGGGAGCTGTTTTTT	CASSQGQNTGELFF
TRBV5-1	TRBJ2-5	TRBD2	few	TGCGCCAGCAGCTTAACTAGCGGGGGCACTCAAGAGACCCAGTACTTC	CASSLTSGGTQETQYF
TRBV19	TRBJ2-7	NA	NA	TGTGCCAGTAGTATTTGGGCCGGGAACGAGCAGTACTTC	CASSIWAGNEQYF
TRBV2	TRBJ1-1	NA	NA	TGTGCCAGCCAGTCCATTTCTGAAGCTTTCTTT	CASQSISEAFF
TRBV7-9	TRBJ2-7	NA	NA	TGTGCCAGCAGCCCCGGATGGCTAGCAACCTACGAGCAGTACTTC	CASSPGWLATYEQYF
TRBV7-2	TRBJ1-1	TRBD1	NA	TGTGCCAGCAGACGAGACAGGGGGGGCTCGGGCACTGAAGCTTTCTTT	CASRRDRGGSGTEAFF
TRBV7-8	TRBJ2-1	NA	NA	TGTGCCAGCAGCGTTAGTGCTCTGTCCTACAATGAGCAGTTCTTC	CASSVSALSYNEQFF
TRBV6-2/TRBV6-3	TRBJ1-3	NA	NA	TGTGCCAGCAGTTACATCCTCGAGAGCTCTGGAAACACCATATATTTT	CASSYILESSGNTIYF
TRBV18	TRBJ2-2	TRBD2	NA	TGTGCCAGCTCAGCGGGAGTCACCGGGGAGCTGTTTTTT	CASSAGVTGELFF
TRBV2	TRBJ1-1	NA	NA	TGTGCCAGCAGAAACTACGGCAGGGTCTTGAACACTGAAGCTTTCTTT	CASRNYGRVLNTEAFF
TRBV6-5	TRBJ2-1	TRBD1	NA	TGTGCCAGCAGTTGGGGTGGGACAGCCTCCTACAATGAGCAGTTCTTC	CASSWGGTASYNEQFF
TRBV9	TRBJ2-1	TRBD2	NA	TGTGCCAGCAGCGGGGGACTAGCGGGACTCAATGAGCAGTTCTTC	CASSGGLAGLNEQFF
TRBV28	TRBJ2-1	NA	NA	TGTGCCAGCAGTGATCGGGGGTTGTACAATGAGCAGTTCTTC	CASSDRGLYNEQFF
TRBV6-5	TRBJ1-1	NA	NA	TGTGCCAGCAGTTCCCCCCTTACAGGGATGAACACTGAAGCTTTCTTT	CASSSPLTGMNTEAFF
TRBV7-9	TRBJ1-2	NA	NA	TGTGCCAGCAGCTTCGGTTACGGCTATGGCTACACCTTC	CASSFGYGYGYTF
TRBV29-1	TRBJ1-2	NA	NA	TGCAGCGTTTTAGATATCTATGGCTACACCTTC	CSVLDIYGYTF
TRBV6-1	TRBJ1-3	NA	NA	TGTGCCAGCAGTGAAAGGCCGGGATCCTCTGGAAACACCATATATTTT	CASSERPGSSGNTIYF
TRBV7-9	TRBJ2-5	NA	once	TGTGCCAGCAGCCGCCCCTCCAGCGGCCATAAGACCCAGTACTTC	CASSRPSSGHKTQYF
TRBV3-1/TRBV3-2	TRBJ2-1	TRBD2	NA	TGTGCCAGCAGCCAAGTTCTGACTAGCGGGGCTTACAATGAGCAGTTCTTC	CASSQVLTSGAYNEQFF
TRBV6-1	TRBJ1-5	NA	NA	TGTGCCAGCAGTGAAGGTGGGAGCCGTCAGCCCCAGCATTTT	CASSEGGSRQPQHF
TRBV28	TRBJ1-5	NA	NA	TGTGCCAGCAGTTTTTCGGCCAGGGTCAATCAGCCCCAGCATTTT	CASSFSARVNQPQHF
TRBV30	TRBJ1-1	TRBD1	NA	TGTGCCTGGAGTGAGGGGGCCCCGGGGAATGAAGCTTTCTTT	CAWSEGAPGNEAFF
TRBV28	TRBJ1-5	TRBD1	NA	TGTGCCAGCAGCTTCAGGGGGCGTATGGGTCAGCCCCAGCATTTT	CASSFRGRMGQPQHF
TRBV19	TRBJ1-5	TRBD1	once	TGTGCCAGTAGTATACTAGGGACAGGGGGCAATCAGCCCCAGCATTTT	CASSILGTGGNQPQHF
TRBV27	TRBJ1-6	TRBD1	NA	TGTGCCAGCAGTCTTGGGACAGGGGGACGATCACCCCTCCACTTT	CASSLGTGGRSPLHF
TRBV6-4	TRBJ1-6	NA	NA	TGTGCCAGCAGAGAACCAGGGGCCCCGCCTAATTCACCCCTCCACTTT	CASREPGAPPNSPLHF
TRBV7-2	TRBJ1-2	TRBD1	NA	TGTGCCAGCATCGTTGATCCGGGACAGGGGTTTAACGGCTACACCTTC	CASIVDPGQGFNGYTF
TRBV29-1	TRBJ1-2	TRBD1	once	TGCAGCGTCAAACAGGGGGCGGAAAACTATGGCTACACCTTC	CSVKQGAENYGYTF
TRBV7-8	TRBJ2-6	NA	few	TGTGCCAGCAGCTTAGCCCCGAGGTCTGGGGCCAACGTCCTGACTTTC	CASSLAPRSGANVLTF
TRBV7-2	TRBJ2-3	NA	NA	TGTGCCAGCAGCTCCCGCCGGGACTTCACAGATACGCAGTATTTT	CASSSRRDFTDTQYF
TRBV30	TRBJ2-3	NA	NA	TGTGCCTGGAGTGTACAATGGAGCAGCACAGATACGCAGTATTTT	CAWSVQWSSTDTQYF
TRBV10-2	TRBJ2-4	TRBD1	NA	TGCGCCAGCAGTGAGGACAGGGCGGTCAAAAACATTCAGTACTTC	CASSEDRAVKNIQYF
TRBV18	TRBJ1-1	NA	NA	TGTGCCAGCTCACCAGGGGGGAAGACTGAAGCTTTCTTT	CASSPGGKTEAFF
TRBV4-1	TRBJ2-2	TRBD2	few	TGCGCCAGCAGCCAAGCTAGCGGGGCGAACACCGGGGAGCTGTTTTTT	CASSQASGANTGELFF